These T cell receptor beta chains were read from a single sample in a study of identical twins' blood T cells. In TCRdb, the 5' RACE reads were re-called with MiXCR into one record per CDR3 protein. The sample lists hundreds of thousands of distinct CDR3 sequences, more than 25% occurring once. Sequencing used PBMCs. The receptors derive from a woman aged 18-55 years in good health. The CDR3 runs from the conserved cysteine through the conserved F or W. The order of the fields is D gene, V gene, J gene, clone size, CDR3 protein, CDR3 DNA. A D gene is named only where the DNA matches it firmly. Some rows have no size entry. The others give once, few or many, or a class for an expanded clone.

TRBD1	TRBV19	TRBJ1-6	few	CASTPTGQGRNSPLHF	TGTGCCAGTACGCCAACTGGACAGGGGAGGAATTCACCCCTCCACTTT
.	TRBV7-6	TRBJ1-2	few	CASSLVMSGRNYGYTF	TGTGCCAGCAGCTTAGTCATGTCAGGGCGGAACTATGGCTACACCTTC
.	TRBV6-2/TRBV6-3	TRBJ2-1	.	CATKVRTAFNEQFF	TGTGCCACCAAGGTGAGGACCGCCTTCAATGAGCAGTTCTTC
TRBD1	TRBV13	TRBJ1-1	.	CASSRRQGFTEAFF	TGTGCCAGCAGCAGACGACAGGGCTTCACTGAAGCTTTCTTT
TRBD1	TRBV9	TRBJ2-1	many	CASSITGGNEQFF	TGTGCCAGCAGCATAACAGGGGGGAATGAGCAGTTCTTC
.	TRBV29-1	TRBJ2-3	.	CSGLSDTQYF	TGCAGCGGGTTATCAGATACGCAGTATTTT
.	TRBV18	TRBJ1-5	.	CASSPVSNQPQHF	TGTGCCAGCAGCCCAGTTAGCAATCAGCCCCAGCATTTT
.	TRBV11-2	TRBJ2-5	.	CASSFAGTVKQETQYF	TGTGCCAGCAGCTTTGCCGGGACCGTCAAACAAGAGACCCAGTACTTC
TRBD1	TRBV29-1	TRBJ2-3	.	CSIDRGRLSDTQYF	TGCAGCATTGACAGGGGGCGACTATCAGATACGCAGTATTTT
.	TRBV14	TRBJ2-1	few	CASSQRTRAGENEQFF	TGTGCCAGCAGCCAAAGGACCAGGGCTGGCGAGAATGAGCAGTTCTTC
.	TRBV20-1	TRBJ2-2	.	CSANPTGMNTGELFF	TGCAGTGCAAACCCGACAGGAATGAACACCGGGGAGCTGTTTTTT
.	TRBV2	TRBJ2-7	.	CASSEGRLYRYEQYF	TGTGCCAGCAGTGAAGGCCGTCTCTACCGATACGAGCAGTACTTC
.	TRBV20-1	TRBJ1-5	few	CSARDFFGQRGSNQPQHF	TGCAGTGCTAGAGACTTTTTTGGACAGCGAGGGAGCAATCAGCCCCAGCATTTT
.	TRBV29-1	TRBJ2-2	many	CSVESKGNTGELFF	TGCAGCGTTGAATCTAAAGGGAACACCGGGGAGCTGTTTTTT
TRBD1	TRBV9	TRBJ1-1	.	CASSADGTGYTEAFF	TGTGCCAGCAGCGCAGACGGGACAGGTTACACTGAAGCTTTCTTT
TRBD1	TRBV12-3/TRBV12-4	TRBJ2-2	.	CASRRQGANTGELFF	TGTGCCAGCAGGCGACAGGGGGCGAACACCGGGGAGCTGTTTTTT
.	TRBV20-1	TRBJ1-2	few	CSARDLKGTTYGYTF	TGCAGTGCTAGAGATCTGAAGGGGACTACCTATGGCTACACCTTC
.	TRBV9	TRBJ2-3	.	CASSVESGEGDTQYF	TGTGCCAGCAGCGTAGAGTCGGGAGAAGGTGATACGCAGTATTTT
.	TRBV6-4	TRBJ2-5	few	CASMTREKETQYF	TGTGCCAGCATGACTCGGGAAAAAGAGACCCAGTACTTC
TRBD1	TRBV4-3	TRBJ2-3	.	CASSHGGTGVDTQCF	TGCGCCAGCAGCCATGGGGGTACAGGGGTTGATACGCAGTGTTTT
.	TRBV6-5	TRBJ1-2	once	CASTNFPGYGYTF	TGTGCCAGCACCAATTTTCCAGGATATGGCTACACCTTC
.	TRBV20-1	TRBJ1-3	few	CSARGQGYGNTIYF	TGCAGTGCTAGGGGCCAGGGGTATGGAAACACCATATATTTT
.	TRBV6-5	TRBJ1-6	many	CASTQQVLNSPLHF	TGTGCCAGCACTCAACAGGTTCTCAATTCACCCCTCCACTTT
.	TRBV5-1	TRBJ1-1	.	CASSWNTGTESTEAFF	TGCGCCAGCAGCTGGAACACCGGGACGGAAAGCACTGAAGCTTTCTTT
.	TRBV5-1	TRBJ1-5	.	CASSLDGMGWGQPQHF	TGCGCCAGCAGCTTGGATGGTATGGGTTGGGGTCAGCCCCAGCATTTT
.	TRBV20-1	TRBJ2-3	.	CSAYNGDTQYF	TGCAGTGCTTATAATGGGGATACGCAGTATTTT
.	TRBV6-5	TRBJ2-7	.	CASRPAADTTYEQYF	TGTGCCAGCAGACCGGCGGCAGACACAACCTACGAGCAGTACTTC
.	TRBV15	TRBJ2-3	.	CATSRRLSPSTDTQYF	TGTGCCACCAGCAGAAGACTATCCCCTAGCACAGATACGCAGTATTTT
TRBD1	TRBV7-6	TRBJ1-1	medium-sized	CASSSWTGLRTEAFF	TGTGCCAGCAGCTCCTGGACAGGGCTAAGGACTGAAGCTTTCTTT
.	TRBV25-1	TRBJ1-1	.	CASSEAQGPGANTEAFF	TGTGCCAGCAGTGAGGCCCAGGGACCAGGCGCGAACACTGAAGCTTTCTTT
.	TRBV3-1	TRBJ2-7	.	CASSQGRVYEQYF	TGTGCCAGCAGCCAAGGTAGAGTCTACGAGCAGTACTTC
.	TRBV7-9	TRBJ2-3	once	CASSLYRGDGDTQYF	TGTGCCAGCAGCTTATATAGAGGGGATGGAGATACGCAGTATTTT
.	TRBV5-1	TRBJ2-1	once	CANSSQPGLIYNEQFF	TGCGCCAACAGCTCACAACCGGGACTGATATACAATGAGCAGTTCTTC
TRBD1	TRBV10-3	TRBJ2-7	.	CAISTGTGLYEQYF	TGTGCCATCAGTACCGGGACAGGTTTGTACGAGCAGTACTTC